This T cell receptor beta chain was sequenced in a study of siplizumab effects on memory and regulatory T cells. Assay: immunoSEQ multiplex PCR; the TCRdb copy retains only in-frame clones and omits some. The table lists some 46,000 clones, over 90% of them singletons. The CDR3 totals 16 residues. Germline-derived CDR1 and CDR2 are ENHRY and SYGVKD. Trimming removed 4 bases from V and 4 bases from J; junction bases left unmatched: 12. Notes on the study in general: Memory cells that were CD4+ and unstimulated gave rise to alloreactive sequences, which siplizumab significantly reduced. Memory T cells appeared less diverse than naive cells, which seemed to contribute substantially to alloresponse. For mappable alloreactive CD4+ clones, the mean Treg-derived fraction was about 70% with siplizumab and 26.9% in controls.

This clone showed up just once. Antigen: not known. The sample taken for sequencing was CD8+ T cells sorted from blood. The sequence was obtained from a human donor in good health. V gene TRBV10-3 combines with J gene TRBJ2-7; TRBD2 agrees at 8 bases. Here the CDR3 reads CAISVISREGRYEQYF. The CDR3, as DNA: TGTGCCATCAGTGTAATCTCCCGGGAGGGCCGTTACGAGCAGTACTTC.